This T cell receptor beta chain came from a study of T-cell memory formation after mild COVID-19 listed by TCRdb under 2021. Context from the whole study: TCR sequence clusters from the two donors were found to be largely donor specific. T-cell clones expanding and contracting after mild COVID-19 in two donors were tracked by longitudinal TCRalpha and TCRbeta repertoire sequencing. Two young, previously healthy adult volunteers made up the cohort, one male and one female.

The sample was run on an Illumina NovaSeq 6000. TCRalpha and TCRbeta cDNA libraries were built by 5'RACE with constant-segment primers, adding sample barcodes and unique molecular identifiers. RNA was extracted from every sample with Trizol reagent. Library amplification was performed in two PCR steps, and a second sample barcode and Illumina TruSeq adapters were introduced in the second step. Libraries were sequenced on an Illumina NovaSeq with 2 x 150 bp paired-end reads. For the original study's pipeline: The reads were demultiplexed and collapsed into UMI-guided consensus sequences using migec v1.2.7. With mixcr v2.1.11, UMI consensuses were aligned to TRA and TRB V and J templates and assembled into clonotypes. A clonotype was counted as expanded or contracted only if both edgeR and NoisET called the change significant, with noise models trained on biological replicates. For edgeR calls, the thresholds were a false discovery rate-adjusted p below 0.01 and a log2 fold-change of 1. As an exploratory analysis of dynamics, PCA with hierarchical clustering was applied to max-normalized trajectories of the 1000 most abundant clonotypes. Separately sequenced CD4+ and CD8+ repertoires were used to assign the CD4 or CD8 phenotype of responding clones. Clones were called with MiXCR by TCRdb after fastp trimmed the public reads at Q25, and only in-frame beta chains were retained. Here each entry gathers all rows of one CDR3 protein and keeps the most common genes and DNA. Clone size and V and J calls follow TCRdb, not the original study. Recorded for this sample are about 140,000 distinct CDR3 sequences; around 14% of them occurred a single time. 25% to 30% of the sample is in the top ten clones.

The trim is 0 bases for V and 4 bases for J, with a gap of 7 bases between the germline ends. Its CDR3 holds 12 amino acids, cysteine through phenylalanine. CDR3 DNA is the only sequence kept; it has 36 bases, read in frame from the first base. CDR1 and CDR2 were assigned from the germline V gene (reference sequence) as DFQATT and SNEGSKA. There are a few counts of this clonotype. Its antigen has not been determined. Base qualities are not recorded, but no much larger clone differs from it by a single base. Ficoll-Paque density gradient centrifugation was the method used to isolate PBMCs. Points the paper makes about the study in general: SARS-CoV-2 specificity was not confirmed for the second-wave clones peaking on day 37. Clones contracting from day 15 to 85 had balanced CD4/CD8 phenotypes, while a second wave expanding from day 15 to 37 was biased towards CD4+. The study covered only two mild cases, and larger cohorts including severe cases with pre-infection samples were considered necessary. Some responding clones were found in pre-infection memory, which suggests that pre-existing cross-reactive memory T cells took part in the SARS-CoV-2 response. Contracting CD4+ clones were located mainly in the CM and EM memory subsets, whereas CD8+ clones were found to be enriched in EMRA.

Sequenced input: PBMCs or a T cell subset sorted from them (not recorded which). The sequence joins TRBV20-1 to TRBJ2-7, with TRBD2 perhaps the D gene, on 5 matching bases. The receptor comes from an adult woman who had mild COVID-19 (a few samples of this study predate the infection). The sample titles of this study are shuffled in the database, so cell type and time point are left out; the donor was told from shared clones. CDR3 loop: CSARDRGYEQYF. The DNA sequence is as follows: TGCAGTGCTAGAGATAGAGGGTACGAGCAGTACTTC.